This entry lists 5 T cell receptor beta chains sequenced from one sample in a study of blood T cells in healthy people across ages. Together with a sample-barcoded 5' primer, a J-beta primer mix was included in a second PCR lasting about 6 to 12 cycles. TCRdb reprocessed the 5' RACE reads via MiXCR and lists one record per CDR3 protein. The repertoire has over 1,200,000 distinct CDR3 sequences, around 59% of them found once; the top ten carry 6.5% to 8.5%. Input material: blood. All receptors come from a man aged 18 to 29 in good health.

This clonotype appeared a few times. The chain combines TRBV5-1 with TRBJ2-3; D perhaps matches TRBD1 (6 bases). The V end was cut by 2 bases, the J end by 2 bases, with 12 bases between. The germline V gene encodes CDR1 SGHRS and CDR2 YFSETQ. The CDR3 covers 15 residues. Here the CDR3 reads CASSFRDTVTDTQYF. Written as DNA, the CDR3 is TGCGCCAGCAGCTTCCGGGACACCGTCACAGATACGCAGTATTTT.

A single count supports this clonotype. The CDR3 region is CASSYLHSTGTDTEAFF. CDR3 nucleotides: TGCGCCAGCAGCTACCTCCACTCGACAGGTACGGACACTGAAGCTTTCTTT. The V gene is TRBV4-1, the J gene TRBJ1-1, with D maybe TRBD1 (6 bases). CDR3 length: 17 amino acids. The V and J ends lost 5 bases and 3 bases respectively, with 22 bases between them. Germline-derived CDR1 and CDR2 are MGHRA and YSYEKL.

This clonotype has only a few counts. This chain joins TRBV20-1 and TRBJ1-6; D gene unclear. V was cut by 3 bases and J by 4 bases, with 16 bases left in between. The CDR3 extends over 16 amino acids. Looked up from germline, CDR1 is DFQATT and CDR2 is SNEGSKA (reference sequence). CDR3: CSARPGSGSYNSPLHF. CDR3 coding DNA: TGCAGTGCTAGGCCGGGGTCCGGGTCTTATAATTCACCCCTCCACTTT.

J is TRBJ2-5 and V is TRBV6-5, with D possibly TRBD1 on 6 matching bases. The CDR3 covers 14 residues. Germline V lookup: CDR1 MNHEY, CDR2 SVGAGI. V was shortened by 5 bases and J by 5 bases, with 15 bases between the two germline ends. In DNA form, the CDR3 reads TGTGCCAGCAGTCCTTCACAGGGACGGGAGACCCAGTACTTC. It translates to CASSPSQGRETQYF.

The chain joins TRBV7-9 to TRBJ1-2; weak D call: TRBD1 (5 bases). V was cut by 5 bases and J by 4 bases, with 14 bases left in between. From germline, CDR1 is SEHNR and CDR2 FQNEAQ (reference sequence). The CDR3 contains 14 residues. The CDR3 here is CASSPDRNFYGYTF. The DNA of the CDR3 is TGTGCCAGCAGCCCTGACAGAAACTTCTATGGCTACACCTTC.